This entry features one T cell receptor beta chain sequence. This clone was seen a handful of times. No antigen is known for it. No much larger clone is present one base from it, and per-base qualities are unavailable. The entire isolated RNA was reverse transcribed using the High Capacity cDNA Reverse Transcription Kit, and thus expressed TCRB transcripts were sequenced. Deep immunoSEQ sequencing was performed on naive, central memory and regulatory T cell samples, with an average of about 3.6 million total reads per sample. After sorted cells were lysed in RLT buffer, RNA was extracted with DNase-treated RNeasy Micro or Mini kits, with the choice depending on cell number. Each cell subset was processed separately to prevent cross-contamination, with patient and healthy donor samples processed together. TCRB sequences were amplified from cDNA with the immunoSEQ multiplex PCR, producing 87-bp fragments spanning the CDR3 region. The amplicons were sequenced using the Illumina HiSeq platform. The paper's data handling went like this. Synthetic template baselines were used to correct PCR bias computationally, reads within Hamming distance 2 were collapsed together, and singletons that could not be merged were discarded. Reads were aligned to IMGT to assign V, D and J genes, CDR3 length, and insertions or deletions at six rearrangement sites. Within each subset, clonotype counts were normalized to sorted cell number, and only after that were true diversity and Gini coefficients computed with the tcR R package. The overlap coefficient, calculated on TCRB nucleotide sequences, was used to measure repertoire sharing. Out-of-frame TCRB sequences from naive cells were analyzed as a proxy for the pre-selection repertoire. Sourced from immuneACCESS, this table was stored by TCRdb with only in-frame sequences that have V and J called. A share of the clones is absent; for the studies checked, an unresolved V gene accounts for under half, and the remainder has no known explanation. V and J calls and clone size are given by that table; D and trimming were obtained from the DNA. This sample comprises under 450,000 clones, about 14% of them detected only once. The ten most abundant clones make up 0.035% to 0.04% of the sample.

Each donor gave one peripheral blood draw, averaging about 100 mL, which was collected into heparinised tubes. Using a panel that included CD45RO, CCR7, CD25, CD127, CD95 and CD27, naive, central memory, regulatory and stem cell-like memory CD4+ T cells were sorted on a BD FACSAria II. Purity was above 95% for every sorted population. PBMCs were separated immediately by Lymphoprep density gradient centrifugation and were stained directly, without being cultured. Samples were stained and sorted in pairs, with one healthy donor and one patient per experiment, so that batch effects were minimized. This sample stems from a study of beta chain features in type 1 diabetes (dated by TCRdb to the late 2010s). About the study as a whole: Patients and healthy donors did not differ in mean age, gender distribution, total cell number or subset yield. The study compared the TCRB repertoires of sorted circulating CD4+ T cell subsets in recently diagnosed type 1 diabetes patients with those in matched healthy donors. Regulatory and stem cell-like memory subsets were obtained from only 8 patients and roughly 8 healthy donors, while naive and central memory subsets were obtained from all 28 donors. A total of 90 million to 120 million sorted cells were examined across all samples, and a strong correlation was observed between cell number per subset and RNA yield.

General study outcomes and caveats: In all four CD4+ subsets, TCRB CDR3 length was moderately but significantly shorter in type 1 diabetes patients. Patients with type 1 diabetes made fewer insertions and deleted more nucleotides at VDJ recombination sites, implying thymic rearrangement abnormalities. Naive, central memory and regulatory TCRB repertoires appeared to be more alike among patients than among healthy donors. PCR may preferentially amplify shorter templates, but because patient and control samples were amplified and corrected together, any resulting skew would affect both groups equally. HLA sub-analyses involved small numbers of individuals, so any influence of HLA type on TCRB rearrangement remained unresolved. Because cDNA rather than genomic DNA was sequenced, highly expressing activated cells could have been over-represented, although no difference in activation and CD3 levels was found between groups.

Input material: naive CD4+ T cells from blood. According to the study, the label for this sample's cell subset or site signals: true naive CD4+ T cells. This clonotype originated in a man younger than 40 in good health.

The encoded CDR3 is CASSQGQMNTEAFF. In nucleotide form, the sequence is TGTGCCAGCAGCCAGGGACAGATGAACACTGAAGCTTTCTTT. The sequence links TRBV13 to TRBJ1-1; 7 central bases correspond to TRBD1. CDR1 and CDR2 are read off the germline V gene (reference sequence) as PRHDT and FYEKMQ. Germline trimming: 5 bases from V, 0 bases from J; junction bases outside gene matches: 3. The CDR3 holds 14 amino acids from the cysteine to the phenylalanine. The sequence is cut down to CDR3 DNA, 42 bases in frame from base 1.